This is a list of T cell receptor beta chains from one sample in a study of sequential checkpoint blockade in melanoma. TCRdb keeps only in-frame clones here, not all; method: immunoSEQ multiplex PCR. This sample has about 12,000 clones, with approximately 24% found just once. The sample was tumor tissue (inferred from file names), taken from a patient given nivolumab and ipilimumab in sequence. These receptors were obtained from a human donor with melanoma. The CDR3 runs from the conserved cysteine through the conserved F or W. A D gene is named only where the DNA matches it firmly. The listing skips clone size in some rows; elsewhere it reads once, few, many or a size class.

v_call: TRBV23-1
j_call: TRBJ1-1
d_call: NA
clone_size: NA
cdr3_aa: CASSLRELLNTEAFF
cdr3_nt: TGCGCCAGCAGTCTCAGGGAACTCCTGAACACTGAAGCTTTCTTT

v_call: TRBV15
j_call: TRBJ1-3
d_call: TRBD1
clone_size: NA
cdr3_aa: CATSSATGGSGNTIYF
cdr3_nt: TGTGCCACCAGCAGCGCTACAGGGGGCTCTGGAAACACCATATATTTT

v_call: TRBV28
j_call: TRBJ1-5
d_call: NA
clone_size: NA
cdr3_aa: CASSRFGAGNSNQPQHF
cdr3_nt: TGTGCCAGCAGCCGATTTGGGGCAGGTAATAGCAATCAGCCCCAGCATTTT

v_call: TRBV28
j_call: TRBJ1-3
d_call: NA
clone_size: NA
cdr3_aa: CASSTGWSGNTIYF
cdr3_nt: TGTGCCAGCAGTACCGGCTGGTCTGGAAACACCATATATTTT

v_call: TRBV5-1
j_call: TRBJ1-1
d_call: NA
clone_size: NA
cdr3_aa: CASSLRTTGHTEAFF
cdr3_nt: TGCGCCAGCAGCCTAAGGACCACCGGGCACACTGAAGCTTTCTTT

v_call: TRBV6-7
j_call: TRBJ2-2
d_call: NA
clone_size: few
cdr3_aa: CASSAHRETNTGELFF
cdr3_nt: TGTGCCAGCAGTGCACACAGAGAAACGAACACCGGGGAGCTGTTTTTT

v_call: TRBV6-8
j_call: TRBJ1-1
d_call: TRBD1
clone_size: many
cdr3_aa: CASSYATGARTEAFF
cdr3_nt: TGTGCCAGCAGTTACGCCACAGGGGCTAGGACTGAAGCTTTCTTT

v_call: TRBV9
j_call: TRBJ2-3
d_call: NA
clone_size: many
cdr3_aa: CASRPILGVQTTDTQYF
cdr3_nt: TGTGCCAGCAGGCCTATTCTAGGGGTCCAGACCACAGATACGCAGTATTTT

v_call: TRBV19
j_call: TRBJ2-1
d_call: NA
clone_size: NA
cdr3_aa: CASSIGTNHYNEQFF
cdr3_nt: TGTGCCAGTAGTATAGGAACAAATCACTACAATGAGCAGTTCTTC

v_call: TRBV28
j_call: TRBJ1-1
d_call: NA
clone_size: NA
cdr3_aa: CASSSPANTEAFF
cdr3_nt: TGTGCCAGCAGTTCCCCGGCGAACACTGAAGCTTTCTTT

v_call: TRBV11-3
j_call: TRBJ2-1
d_call: NA
clone_size: NA
cdr3_aa: CASKGDPNYYNEQFF
cdr3_nt: TGTGCCAGCAAGGGGGACCCAAACTACTACAATGAGCAGTTCTTC